One T cell receptor beta chain is described in this entry. Its cognate antigen is unknown. This entry belongs to a study of beta chain features in type 1 diabetes. As for the study in general: Cell yields, gender and age were comparable in patients and healthy donors. Over all samples combined, 90 million to 140 million sorted cells were examined. Study-wide points: In every one of the four CD4+ subsets, TCRB CDR3s were moderately but significantly shorter in Type 1 diabetes patients. For patients and controls alike, PCR might favor shorter templates to the same degree.

The CDR3 totals 13 residues. Germline V lookup: CDR1 MNHEY, CDR2 SVGAGI. Trimming pared 6 bases from V and 8 bases from J, leaving 16 bases between. By way of CD45RO/CCR7/CD25/CD127/CD95/CD27, the CD4+ regulatory, stem cell-like memory, central memory and naive cells were sorted. Sequenced material consisted of expressed TCRB transcripts (all of the isolated RNA was reverse transcribed). Sequencing used immunoSEQ multiplex PCR; TCRdb keeps in-frame clones, though not all of them. The table records tens of thousands of clones, 52% of them present only once. Sequencing input: Tregs from blood. The rearrangement joins TRBV6-5 to TRBJ1-2; no definite D call. The sequence was obtained from a woman between 35 and 50 years old with type 1 diabetes. The CDR3 DNA sequence: TGTGCCAGCAGAACTGGACGTTCGGGGGGCTACACCTTC. The encoded protein is CASRTGRSGGYTF.